This TCR beta chain was identified during a study of early T cells in non-severe SARS-CoV-2 infection. Trimming took 0 bases from V and 3 from J, leaving 6 bases between them. The CDR3 extends over 12 amino acids. In germline, CDR1 is DFQATT, CDR2 SNEGSKA (reference sequence). This clonotype turned up a few times. Each single cDNA molecule received a unique molecular identifier. TCRdb reanalysed the 5' RACE reads using MiXCR and keeps one entry per CDR3 protein. The sample gives more than 50,000 distinct CDR3 sequences, roughly 13% of which show up once; 4.5% to 6% is in the top ten. The V call is TRBV20-1, the J call TRBJ2-7; no reliable D call. The sequence was collected from an adult who was a healthcare worker with PCR-confirmed SARS-CoV-2 infection or an uninfected control (not recorded which). Sequencing was done on a sample of whole blood. CDR3 sequence: CSARENHYEQYF. CDR3 coding DNA: TGCAGTGCTAGAGAAAACCACTACGAGCAGTACTTC.